Following are 4 T cell receptor beta chains from one sample sequenced in a study of blood T cells in healthy people across ages. Through a sample-barcoded 5' primer and a J-beta primer mix, a second PCR was run for about 7 to 12 cycles. Using its own MiXCR run on the 5' RACE reads, TCRdb lists one record per CDR3 protein. Among 850,000 to 1,300,000 distinct CDR3 sequences listed, more than 40% were seen once. Sequences were obtained from blood. All receptors come from a woman in her sixties or seventies in good health.

This sequence joins TRBV30 and TRBJ2-3, with 8 bases fitting TRBD1. Trimming cost V 5 bases and J 0 bases; bases outside gene matches: 4. The CDR3 loop spans 14 amino acids. From germline, CDR1 is GTSNPN and CDR2 SVGIG (reference sequence). CDR3 residues: CAWQGATSTDTQYF. In DNA form, the CDR3 reads TGTGCCTGGCAGGGGGCAACTAGCACAGATACGCAGTATTTT.

The rearrangement joins TRBV4-1 to TRBJ2-7, with 9 nucleotides matching TRBD1. Germline V gives CDR1 MGHRA, CDR2 YSYEKL. The J segment lost 0 bases and the V segment lost 0 bases, leaving 3 bases of the junction unmatched. This CDR3 region has 16 residues. The CDR3 nucleotides read TGCGCCAGCAGCCAAGAGGGGACAGGGATCTCCTACGAGCAGTACTTC. Its protein is CASSQEGTGISYEQYF.

CDR3 bases: TGCGCCAGCAGCCAAGTTACCTCATACGAGCAGTACTTC. Protein: CASSQVTSYEQYF. The chain recombines TRBV4-1 with TRBJ2-7; D ambiguous. This CDR3 region has 13 residues. V gave up 1 base and J gave up 4 bases, with 8 bases separating them. Per germline, CDR1 MGHRA and CDR2 YSYEKL.

The V gene is TRBV2, the J gene TRBJ2-7, with 9 bases aligning to TRBD2. Germline CDR1 SNHLY, CDR2 FYNNEI. This CDR3 comprises 15 residues. Trimming removed 6 bases from V and 7 bases from J; junction bases left unmatched: 13. This chain's CDR3 is CASSWGLAPYNEQYF. The CDR3, as DNA: TGTGCCAGCAGCTGGGGACTAGCCCCCTACAATGAGCAGTACTTC.